Sequencing of this T cell receptor beta chain was carried out in a study of T cell responses to AZD1222 COVID-19 vaccine. The CDR3 is 15 residues long. Germline trimming cut 4 bases from V and 4 bases from J; bases unmatched to any gene: 6. Looked up from germline, CDR1 is SGHRS and CDR2 is YFSETQ. Comment on this clone: Its antigen is not known.

Measured with immunoSEQ multiplex PCR; TCRdb has only the in-frame clones, and not every one. Among around 120,000 clones, roughly 88% were seen once, and the ten largest hold roughly a sixth. Study observations and caveats: Targeting of unmutated variant regions was reportedly seen in nearly half of spike-specific TCRs. Seropositive at baseline were only a handful of AZD1222 recipients. Among vaccine-associated CD4 TCRs, coverage spanned spike, with dominance at 160-218 and 743-854. Mostly white British, mostly female donors; authors suggested clonal diversity may be underestimated.

This TCR was sampled from an adult in good health. The specimen was peripheral blood, collected on day 0 of MenACWY control vaccination. The chain links TRBV5-1 to TRBJ1-2; 11 bases agree with TRBD1. The CDR3 spells CASSDGQGALYGYTF. As DNA, the CDR3 is TGCGCCAGCAGCGACGGACAGGGGGCACTCTATGGCTACACCTTC.